This T cell receptor beta chain is drawn from a study of blood T cell repertoires in COVID-19 (dated by TCRdb to between 2020 and 2021). Regarding the study in general: Collaborator samples came from the United States, Italy and Spain and covered acute and convalescent phases of COVID-19. The material from the prospective study consisted of cDNA or gDNA derived from T cells, B-cell-depleted T cells, or PBMCs. Subjects who had been exposed to COVID-19, were actively infected with it, or had recovered from it provided the deeply sampled blood TCRbeta repertoires that made up the dataset. The repertoires were made available in a free public database intended to serve as a resource for research on the immune response to SARS-CoV-2. The samples were drawn from the first 160 participants of the ongoing ImmuneRACE study and from 950 to 1,500 subjects provided by 6 global collaborators. A de-identified subject ID, COVID-19 status, age in years and sex were almost always included in the sample metadata. HLA class I and class II types, where available, came from metadata supplied by the sample provider rather than from assay-based typing. Paper-wide results and their limitations: Clinical and demographic metadata were provided uncurated, with the amount varying by source and participant.

The immunoSEQ Assay, a bias-controlled multiplex PCR, was used to amplify TCRbeta CDR3 regions from genomic DNA. From the authors' description of their analysis: Within the assay, amplification of reference gene primers was used to estimate how many nucleated cells each sample contained. To quantify the absolute abundance of each unique TCRbeta CDR3 rearrangement, sequence reads were collapsed and filtered. Productive Simpson clonality was computed per sample as the square root of Simpson's diversity index over productive rearrangements. TCRdb re-hosts the immuneACCESS table, in-frame sequences only. Its copies lack some clones; in the studies checked, an unresolved V gene accounts for under half of them, and the cause for the rest is not known. V, J and clone size were drawn from that table, and D and trimming were deduced from the DNA. In all, the sample holds nearly 90,000 clones, and 88% of those were seen once. The top ten constitute 11% of the sample.

At the junction V is shortened by 4 bases and J by 0 bases; bases outside the gene matches: 6. From the germline V gene (reference sequence), CDR1 is SEHNR and CDR2 is FQNEAQ. The CDR3 runs 16 amino acids, cysteine and phenylalanine included. Only the CDR3 DNA is retained, 48 bases long and in frame from the first base. The collaborating institutions used their own protocols to collect whole blood in K2EDTA tubes. Collaborator samples were shipped for TCRbeta analysis as frozen whole blood, isolated PBMCs, or DNA extracted from either sample type. A remark on this clone: There is no known antigen for this receptor. No base-level quality is on record; no much larger clone is a single base apart.

The clonotype comes from a man older than 75 with acute or convalescent COVID-19. Sequencing was done on a sample of peripheral blood. The chain is assembled from TRBV7-9 and TRBJ2-3, with 8 bases aligning to TRBD2. The CDR3 loop reads CASSSGRARSTDTQYF. In nucleotide form, the sequence is TGTGCCAGCAGCTCCGGGAGGGCCAGAAGCACAGATACGCAGTATTTT.